This TCR beta chain was sequenced during a study of blood T cell repertoires in COVID-19. The V gene's germline CDR1 is MDHEN and CDR2 SYDVKM. This CDR3 comprises 15 residues. Trimming at V came to 2 bases and at J to 5 bases, leaving 6 bases not matched to a gene. Produced via immunoSEQ multiplex PCR; TCRdb's table is partial and in-frame only. The sample has roughly 130,000 clones, 80% to 85% seen once. This chain joins TRBV28 and TRBJ1-3; 7 positions agree with TRBD1. Material for sequencing was PBMCs or T cells enriched from blood (not recorded which). The clonotype comes from a man aged 40-50 years with acute COVID-19. The CDR3 protein is CASSLPTGFRNTIYF. DNA of the CDR3: TGTGCCAGCAGTTTACCGACAGGGTTTAGAAACACCATATATTTT.